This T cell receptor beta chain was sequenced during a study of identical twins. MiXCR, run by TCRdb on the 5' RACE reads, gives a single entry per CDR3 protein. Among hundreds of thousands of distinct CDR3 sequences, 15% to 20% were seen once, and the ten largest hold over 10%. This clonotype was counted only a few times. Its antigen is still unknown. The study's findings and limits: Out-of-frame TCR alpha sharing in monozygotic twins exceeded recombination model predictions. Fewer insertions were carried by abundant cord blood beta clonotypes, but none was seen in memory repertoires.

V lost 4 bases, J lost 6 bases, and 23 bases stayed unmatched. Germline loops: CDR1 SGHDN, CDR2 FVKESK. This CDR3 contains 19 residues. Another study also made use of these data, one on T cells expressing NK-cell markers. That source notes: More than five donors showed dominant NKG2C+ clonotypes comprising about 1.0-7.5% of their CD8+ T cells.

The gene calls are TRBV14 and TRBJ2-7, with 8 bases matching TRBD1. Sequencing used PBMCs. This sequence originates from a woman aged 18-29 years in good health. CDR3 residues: CASSPQARTGPESPGEQYF. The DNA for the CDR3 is TGTGCCAGCAGCCCCCAAGCCCGGACAGGGCCCGAATCACCAGGCGAGCAGTACTTC.